The entry below describes one TCR beta chain. No antigen is known for it. Per-base qualities were not stored, and no clone one base away is much larger. The entry originates in a study of blood T cell repertoires in COVID-19 (dated by TCRdb to about 2020). About the investigation overall: Samples from collaborators originated in the United States, Italy and Spain and spanned both the acute and convalescent phases of COVID-19. The material from the prospective study consisted of cDNA or gDNA derived from T cells, B-cell-depleted T cells, or PBMCs. Deeply sampled blood TCRbeta repertoires from subjects exposed to, actively infected with, or recovered from COVID-19 were included in the dataset. A freely available public database, intended as a resource for researchers studying the immune response to SARS-CoV-2, is where the repertoires were released. Samples came from the ongoing ImmuneRACE study (first 160 participants) plus 1,254 subjects from 6 global collaborators. Sample metadata almost always included a de-identified subject ID, COVID-19 status, age in years and sex. Where available, HLA class I and class II types were taken from metadata supplied by the sample provider and were not determined by assay-based typing. What the research found in general, with its limitations: The amount of clinical and demographic metadata varied by source and participant and was provided uncurated.

The germline V gene gives CDR1 as SNHLY and CDR2 as FYNNEI. V is pared back by 6 bases and J by 2 bases, with 7 bases lying between the germline termini. The CDR3 contains 12 residues, cysteine and phenylalanine counted. The kept DNA is CDR3 alone, 36 bases in frame from the first base. The immunoSEQ Assay, a bias-controlled multiplex PCR, was used to amplify TCRbeta CDR3 regions from genomic DNA. In the paper's pipeline: Within the assay, amplification of reference gene primers was used to estimate how many nucleated cells each sample contained. To quantify the absolute abundance of each unique TCRbeta CDR3 rearrangement, sequence reads were collapsed and filtered. For each sample, productive Simpson clonality was calculated as the square root of Simpson's diversity index over productive rearrangements. TCRdb took this table from immuneACCESS and kept in-frame rearrangements with V and J called. Such tables lack part of the clones; where checked against another copy, unresolved V genes explain under half of the gap, and the rest is unexplained. V and J calls plus clone size are reproduced from that table; the DNA served to infer D and trimming. Counted in this sample were about 49,000 clones; about 92% of them appeared once. 1% of the sample lies in the top ten.

One collaborating source in Seattle enrolled patients during active infection and followed them longitudinally through the course of disease. Each collaborating institution followed its own protocols to collect whole blood in K2EDTA tubes. For TCRbeta analysis, collaborators shipped samples in one of three forms: frozen whole blood, isolated PBMCs, or DNA extracted from either of those sample types. The sequenced material came from peripheral blood. The rearranged chain carries TRBV2 and TRBJ2-5; the D gene remains uncertain. The source of this sequence is a man aged 55 to 70 with COVID-19, enrolled during active disease. The CDR3 corresponds to CASRMEQETQYF. The sequenced DNA is TGTGCCAGCAGGATGGAGCAAGAGACCCAGTACTTC.